Detailed here is one T cell receptor (beta chain). The antigen is unknown. These data originate in a study of shared clonotypes between healthy human individuals. About the research overall: Plates per donor: three CD4 naive, three CD4 memory, two CD8 naive, one CD8 memory. Study results and caveats: In general, naive subsets displayed greater estimated richness than memory subsets did.

The donor population consisted of healthy HIV-negative adults with no recent acute infections or vaccinations. Only Caucasian adults living in Nashville, Tennessee made up the donor group. This CDR3 is built from 15 residues. V was pared by 1 base and J by 7 bases, with 14 bases between. CDR1 SGHNT and CDR2 YYREEE come from the germline V gene (reference sequence). Repertoires were generated with immunoSEQ multiplex PCR, while TCRdb's copy carries only in-frame clones and drops some. Among some 2,000,000 clones, 95% were seen once, and the ten largest hold 0.1% to 0.15%. The rearrangement links TRBV5-4 to TRBJ2-2; D is uncertain. Sequenced: naive CD4+ T cells sorted from blood. Subset: CD45RA+ positively selected. This clonotype was obtained from a man between 18 and 29 years old in good health. DNA of the CDR3: TGTGCCAGCAGCTTGCAGGCCCTGGCACGCGGGGAGCTGTTTTTT. It is translated as CASSLQALARGELFF.